This T cell receptor beta chain derives from a study of cytomegalovirus exposure and HLA in healthy donors (dated by TCRdb to 2017 to 2019). Background on the whole study: According to an earlier analysis of 450 to 650 of the donors, 150 million to 200 million T cells yielded 90 million to 130 million unique TCR beta sequences and more than 250 Gb of sequence data. Donor age, sex, ethnicity and CMV serostatus were collected together with the repertoire data. The later analysis used no new phenotypic data to find candidate immune exposures, relying instead on TCR beta sequences and their occurrence across donors. An earlier analysis of 587 of the donors applied high-throughput TCR beta sequencing to assess whether each TCR beta V gene segment acted as functional or pseudogenic. Among the roughly 430 genotyped donors, under 90% belonged to the genetic ancestry cluster associated with self-reported Caucasian donors. Roughly 5 DR-DQ haplotypes were handled as single units for association and clustering, since linkage in the cohort was strong. The number of donors typed differed by locus, with roughly 620-640 for A, B, C, DRB1 and DQB1, about 500 for DQA1, 600 to 610 for DPA1, and under 490 for DPB1. Around 320 gigabases of sequencing data and approximately 85 million unique TCR sequences were included in an early release covering about 600 HLA-typed donors. Among 398 genotyped donors of the cohort, an average of approximately 200,000 unique TCR beta nucleotide sequences was sequenced per donor, of which about 18% were non-productive. A separate validation cohort of approximately 120 different subjects was used in addition to the approximately 640-subject first cohort. All discovery cohort repertoires had been generated using a single sequencing platform. Genome-wide SNP genotypes for about 60% of the roughly 670 donors were used in a later genetic analysis, which treated that subset as a discovery cohort. A later analysis re-examined previously published TCR beta repertoires from about 670 donors and added high-resolution HLA genotyping to investigate patterns of TCR occurrence. The aim of the study was to test whether cataloging public T cell receptors could identify signatures of past pathogen exposure. The study combined high-throughput TCR immunosequencing, statistical association of individual TCRs with disease status, and machine learning to predict cytomegalovirus infection status. HLA typing covered class I and class II loci at four-digit resolution. Using immunosequencing, the study profiled T cell repertoires from 640 or so subjects and related those repertoires to cytomegalovirus serostatus. General findings and caveats noted by the study authors: When HLA alleles, especially DR and DQ, strongly co-occurred, attributing TCR associations to individual alleles was difficult. Most CMV-associated TCR beta chains appeared to be HLA-restricted in a later analysis, and the HLA associations seemed to be driven largely by CMV exposure. Immune exposure information for the cohort was limited to CMV serostatus. A later analysis found that HLA-associated TCR beta chains were more clonally expanded and had lower generation probabilities than equally common non-associated chains. In both the original and validation cohorts, the classifier was reported to diagnose cytomegalovirus status with high specificity and sensitivity. A cluster of highly shared sequence variants was judged likely to be a technical artifact of the sequencing pipeline. HLA typing was unavailable for some donors at each locus, so association tests used only the typed subset. A total of fewer than 200 TCR beta chains were listed by the study as associated with cytomegalovirus. While some public TCRs were present in many individuals, most TCR sequences turned up only very rarely across donors. A further reported finding was that TCR beta sequences accurately predicted the HLA-A and HLA-B alleles for most subjects in the first cohort. Only TCR beta chains were sequenced in this cohort, and the absence of alpha or paired-chain data limited detectable features. An association between a missense DCLRE1C variant and V-gene and J-gene trimming of TCR beta chains was found in a later genetic analysis and replicated in an independent cohort. Because counts were too low, seventeen rarely observed V segments, including chromosome 9 orphons, were excluded from the earlier analysis of several hundred of the donors. A later analysis reported that several top co-occurrence clusters appeared linked to parvovirus B19, influenza, CMV and Epstein-Barr virus. Three of the identified cytomegalovirus-associated TCR beta chains were confirmed in vitro to be specific for cytomegalovirus antigens. The authors suggested that the approach could potentially be generalized to other disease states and immunological phenotypes. Because the 87-base-pair reads could not distinguish some IMGT-functional V segments, including TRBV6-2 and TRBV6-3, those segments were excluded. A later genetic analysis reported fewer N-insertions in productive TCRs among donors in an Asian-associated ancestry cluster than the approximately 700-donor mean. A later analysis found that TCR association rates varied across HLA loci, with DRB1 alleles showing the most associated TCRs and HLA-C alleles the fewest. The presence/absence analyses assumed that sequencing depth was roughly uniform across donors, and that assumption may not be true. Linkage disequilibrium might explain the correlated functional status among segregating V segments, but an unknown experimental factor could not be ruled out. A later analysis associated around 16,000 TCR beta sequences with specific HLA alleles at a false discovery rate of 0.05. In an earlier analysis of some 500 of the donors, most TCR beta V segments appeared in productive rearrangements about 87% or about 30% of the time, broadly matching IMGT annotations.

After removal of 6 bases from V and 2 bases from J, the junction retains 9 bases not matched to a gene. Its CDR3 holds 16 amino acids, cysteine through phenylalanine. Only the CDR3 DNA stays, 48 bases, in frame from base 1. In the germline V gene, CDR1 corresponds to SGHTA and CDR2 to FQGNSA. Comment on this clone: Its antigen has not been determined. One base away there is no much larger clone; base qualities are not given.

The cohort consisted of fewer than 700 healthy bone marrow donors. At the time of sampling, every cohort member was nominally healthy, though immune exposures that went unrecorded were likely present. The donor tested CMV seronegative and was one of the 352 seronegative cohort members. Every donor gave a peripheral blood sample, and the peripheral blood mononuclear cells from that sample were used for TCR beta sequencing. Genomic DNA extraction from the blood cell samples was performed with the Qiagen DNeasy Blood Extraction Kit. Library creation used the immunoSEQ multiplex PCR assay. For the multiplex PCR, a mixture combining 60 forward primers for TCR Vbeta segments and 13 reverse primers for TCR Jbeta segments was used. Amplification of the CDR3 region of rearranged TCR beta genes was performed with a multiplex PCR assay on genomic DNA. Amplified TCR beta libraries were sequenced as 87-base-pair reads on the Illumina HiSeq System. For the original study's pipeline: A later analysis counted 65 million to 90 million unique TCR beta chains across the 550 to 750 repertoires, and some 11 million of these chains were shared by at least two donors. Raw reads were error-corrected and collapsed into unique sequences with a nearest-neighbor algorithm that merged closely related sequences to remove PCR and sequencing errors. V, D and J gene segments were assigned by aligning CDR3 sequences to IMGT reference sequences. Each retained sequence needed at least a six-nucleotide match to both a V gene segment and a J gene segment. A rearrangement counted as productive if the CDR3 had no stop codons and remained in frame with V and J, and every other rearrangement counted as non-productive. CDR3 was defined according to IMGT convention as the region running from the second conserved V-encoded cysteine to the conserved J-encoded phenylalanine. In an earlier analysis of around 540 of the donors, sequences lacking an unambiguous match to a single V gene segment were excluded. An earlier analysis of several hundred of the donors called V segments functional above 56.7% productive rearrangements and segregating when the between-donor standard deviation exceeded 5%. To diagnose cytomegalovirus status from the catalog of TCR beta chain sequences, a statistical classification framework was built. V and J gene assignment, in a later analysis, came from comparing TCR nucleotide sequences with IMGT/GENE-DB human TR gene sequences. The TCRdist pipeline was used in a later analysis to assign CDR3 sequences and most-parsimonious VDJ recombination scenarios. In a later analysis, each TCR beta chain was defined by its CDR3 amino acid sequence together with its V-gene family, and reads without a unique V-gene family were excluded. As a way to deal with suspected cross-contamination and a sequencing artifact, a later analysis dropped more than 500 nucleotide sequences that were highly shared and had low generation probability. In a later analysis, a clonal expansion index was calculated for each public chain from normalized within-repertoire ranks of inferred template counts. In a later analysis, generation probabilities were computed using a VDJ recombination model fitted to out-of-frame rearrangements, and the results were checked against IGoR. In a later analysis, hypergeometric tests were used to score TCR-TCR, TCR-HLA and TCR-CMV co-occurrence, with a repertoire-size bias correction applied to TCR pairs. In a later analysis, false discovery rates were estimated by permuting HLA or CMV assignments 20 times. In a later analysis, co-occurring TCRs were grouped using DBSCAN, and TCRdist sequence similarity was added for clustering within HLA-allele-positive subsets. Repertoires with fewer than 30,000 or more than 120,000 public chains, plus five repertoires with anomalous nucleotide sharing, were excluded from co-occurrence clustering. TCRdb provides this immuneACCESS table in a form limited to in-frame rearrangements. Some clones are lacking; in checked studies, under half of them reflect an unresolved V gene, and why the rest are absent is not known. The DNA gave D and trimming, while V, J and clone size come from that table. The sample has over 90,000 clones on record, 64% of them singletons. The ten top clones hold 3.2% of the sample.

The source is a man aged 55 to 69 in good health and CMV-seronegative. Recombination linked TRBV7-2 to TRBJ2-5, with 10 bases in between that match TRBD2. Sequences were obtained from PBMCs. The CDR3 corresponds to CASRPIAGGPQETQYF. The nucleotides read TGTGCCAGCAGGCCTATAGCGGGGGGCCCTCAAGAGACCCAGTACTTC.